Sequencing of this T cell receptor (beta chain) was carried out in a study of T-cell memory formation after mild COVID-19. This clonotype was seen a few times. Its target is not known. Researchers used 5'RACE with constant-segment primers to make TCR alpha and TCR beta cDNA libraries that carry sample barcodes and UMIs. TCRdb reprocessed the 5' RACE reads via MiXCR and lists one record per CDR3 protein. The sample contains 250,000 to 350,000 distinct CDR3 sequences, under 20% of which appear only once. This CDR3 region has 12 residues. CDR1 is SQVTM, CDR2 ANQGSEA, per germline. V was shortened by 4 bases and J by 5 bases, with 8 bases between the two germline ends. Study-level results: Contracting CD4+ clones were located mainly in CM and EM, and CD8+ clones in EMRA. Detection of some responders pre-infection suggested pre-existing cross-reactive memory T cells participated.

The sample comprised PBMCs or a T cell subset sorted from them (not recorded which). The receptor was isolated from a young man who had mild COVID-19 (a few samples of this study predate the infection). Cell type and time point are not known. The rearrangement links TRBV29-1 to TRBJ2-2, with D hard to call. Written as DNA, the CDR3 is TGCAGCGTTGTAGAGTGGACCGGGGAGCTGTTTTTT. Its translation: CSVVEWTGELFF.